Presented here are 5 T cell receptor beta chains from one specimen sequenced in a study of shared T cell receptors in the human thymus. The table came from immunoSEQ multiplex PCR; TCRdb's copy has only in-frame clones and leaves some out. The profile shows hundreds of thousands of clones, around 87% of them singletons. The same data also contributed to another study, on human thymus T cells.

The sample comprised thymocytes. These receptors were obtained from a boy under three years old with a congenital heart defect.

The chain combines TRBV5-6 with TRBJ2-5, with TRBD2 identical over 7 bases. The germline CDR1 and CDR2 sequences are SGHDT and YYEEEE. The CDR3 contains 14 residues. V shed 6 bases and J 2 bases; nucleotides not matched to a gene: 7. For the CDR3, the DNA is TGTGCCAGCATCTCCGATAGCGGGCAAGAGACCCAGTACTTC. Its protein is CASISDSGQETQYF.

The chain combines TRBV6-1 with TRBJ2-1; D possibly corresponds to TRBD1 (5 bases). Germline V CDR1 and CDR2: MNHNS, SASEGT. The CDR3 runs to 16 residues. V was shortened by 2 bases and J by 5 bases, with 16 bases between the two germline ends. The CDR3 spells CASSESMGQENNEQFF. The CDR3 region has the DNA TGTGCCAGCAGTGAAAGTATGGGGCAAGAAAACAATGAGCAGTTCTTC.

The J gene is TRBJ2-7, the V gene TRBV15; 9 positions agree with TRBD2. The CDR3 has 16 amino acids. With V trimmed by 4 bases and J by 0 bases, 7 bases remained unmatched. Per the germline V gene, CDR1 is LNHNV and CDR2 is YYDKDF (reference sequence). CDR3: CATSILSGSISYEQYF. In DNA, the CDR3 is TGTGCCACCAGCATACTTAGCGGGAGTATCTCCTACGAGCAGTACTTC.

The rearrangement links TRBV30 to TRBJ1-2; D call uncertain. The CDR3 runs to 16 residues. V gave up 2 bases and J gave up 2 bases, with 18 bases separating them. Looked up from germline, CDR1 is GTSNPN and CDR2 is SVGIG (reference sequence). CDR3 DNA sequence: TGTGCCTGGAGTTCTACTCCCGGGTTCCCCAACTATGGCTACACCTTC. Protein sequence: CAWSSTPGFPNYGYTF.

The gene calls are TRBV2 and TRBJ2-1; a possible D gene is TRBD1 (6 bases). The CDR3 is 16 residues long. Trimming cost V 8 bases and J 6 bases, with 23 bases left between them. Germline V lookup: CDR1 SNHLY, CDR2 FYNNEI. In nucleotides, the CDR3 is TGTGCCAGCCTCATCTCGTGGCAGGGGAGTCGCAATGAGCAGTTCTTC. Protein sequence: CASLISWQGSRNEQFF.